What follows are 13 T cell receptor beta chains derived from one specimen sequenced in a study of response to subunit inactivated influenza vaccine. MiXCR, applied by TCRdb to the RT-PCR reads, yields one record per CDR3 protein. The sample consists of around 530,000 distinct CDR3 sequences, 16% of them appearing once. Here the sequenced sample was CD4+ T cells sorted from PBMCs, taken around 2 years after vaccination. The receptor set was obtained from a man between 50 and 70 years old who received an inactivated influenza vaccine.

The rearrangement joins TRBV12-3 or TRBV12-4 to TRBJ1-4; 7 positions match TRBD1. The CDR3 spans 14 residues. Trimming at V came to 5 bases and at J to 7 bases, leaving 7 bases not matched to a gene. CDR3 nucleotides: TGTGCCAGCAGTATCCGGGACAGTAGTGAAAAACTGTTTTTT. Translated, it gives CASSIRDSSEKLFF.

The rearrangement uses TRBV12-3 or TRBV12-4 and TRBJ1-4; possibly TRBD1 for D (6 bases). CDR3 length: 15 residues. Trimming pared 2 bases from V and 3 bases from J, leaving 10 bases between. CDR3 sequence reads: CASSLTGTANEKLFF. CDR3 sequence (DNA): TGTGCCAGCAGTTTAACAGGGACGGCTAATGAAAAACTGTTTTTT.

The chain carries TRBV7-9 and TRBJ2-7, with a possible D match to TRBD1 (6 bases). Trimming shortened V by 3 bases and J by 4 bases, and 16 bases separated the two germline ends. Germline V gene data show CDR1 as SEHNR and CDR2 as FQNEAQ (reference sequence). There are 15 residues in the CDR3. The DNA of the CDR3 is TGTGCCAGCAGCTTGACAGGAACTAGGGGATACGAGCAGTACTTC. Its translation is CASSLTGTRGYEQYF.

The CDR3 loop reads CASGQVPNQPQHF. For the CDR3, the DNA is TGTGCCAGCGGACAGGTGCCCAATCAGCCCCAGCATTTT. V gene TRBV7-8 combines with J gene TRBJ1-5; the match to TRBD1 covers 7 bases. The CDR3 has 13 amino acids. Germline CDR1 reads SGHVS; CDR2 reads FQNEAQ. V shed 8 bases and J 3 bases; nucleotides not matched to a gene: 4.

The chain joins TRBV10-3 to TRBJ2-7, with D unclear. V was pared by 6 bases and J by 5 bases, with 14 bases between. This CDR3 is 13 amino acids long. Looked up from germline, CDR1 is ENHRY and CDR2 is SYGVKD. The CDR3 DNA is TGTGCCATCAGGAGACTTGGTTCCCACGAGCAGTACTTC. Protein sequence: CAIRRLGSHEQYF.

This clonotype was counted at least ten times. The chain's CDR3 is CASSIGTEQETQYF. CDR3 sequence (DNA): TGCGCCAGCAGCATAGGGACGGAACAAGAGACCCAGTACTTC. This rearrangement joins TRBV5-1 to TRBJ2-5; D is perhaps TRBD1 or TRBD2 (5 bases each). Germline CDR1 is SGHRS and CDR2 is YFSETQ. V was cut by 4 bases and J by 2 bases, with 12 bases left in between. This CDR3 has 14 residues. The full variable domain, in which reference TRBV5-1 and TRBJ2-5 provide the parts outside the CDR3, is KAGVTQTPRYLIKTRGQQVTLSCSPISGHRSVSWYQQTPGQGLQFLFEYFSETQRNKGNFPGRFSGRQFSNSRSEMNVSTLELGDSALYLCASSIGTEQETQYFGPGTRLLVL.

This clonotype was observed a few times. This chain connects TRBV4-2 to TRBJ1-1; D is ambiguous. The CDR3 consists of 14 residues. V gave up 0 bases and J gave up 1 base, with 6 bases separating them. Looked up from germline, CDR1 is LGHNA and CDR2 is YNFKEQ. CDR3 protein: CASSQESANTEAFF. The CDR3 nucleotides are TGTGCCAGCAGCCAAGAGAGCGCGAACACTGAAGCTTTCTTT.

The V call is TRBV20-1, the J call TRBJ2-1; 13 nucleotides line up with TRBD2. This CDR3 contains 17 residues. J was trimmed by 4 bases and V by 5 bases; bases with no gene match: 11. CDR1 and CDR2 from the germline V gene are DFQATT and SNEGSKA (reference sequence). In nucleotides, the CDR3 is TGCAGTGCTCCCTCAGGACTAGCGGGGGCTTCTTACAATGAGCAGTTCTTC. It specifies CSAPSGLAGASYNEQFF.

This clonotype was seen more than once but under ten times. The rearrangement joins TRBV12-3 or TRBV12-4 to TRBJ1-1; D is unclear. V lost 3 bases and J 4 bases, leaving 9 bases between the germline ends. The CDR3 length is 13 residues. This chain's CDR3 is CASSFAGPTEAFF. As DNA, the CDR3 is TGTGCCAGCAGTTTCGCAGGACCCACTGAAGCTTTCTTT.

This clonotype was seen only a few times. The chain couples TRBV7-2 to TRBJ1-1; D is undetermined. This CDR3 region has 15 residues. Germline V lookup: CDR1 SGHTA, CDR2 FQGNSA. Trimming pared 5 bases from V and 4 bases from J, leaving 17 bases between. CDR3 sequence (DNA): TGTGCCAGCAGCGGGCGCCAAACACCGGGCACTGAAGCTTTCTTT. This encodes CASSGRQTPGTEAFF.

In this sample, this clonotype turned up a few times. The CDR3 nucleotides read TGTGCCAGCAGCCCCAGGGCGGAGGCTACCGATGAGCAGTTCTTC. Amino acids: CASSPRAEATDEQFF. V is TRBV11-1 and J is TRBJ2-1; either TRBD1 or TRBD2 may fit D (5 bases each). Germline CDR1 and CDR2: SGHAT and FQDESV (reference sequence). The V and J ends lost 5 bases and 8 bases respectively, with 19 bases between them. The CDR3 has 15 residues.

This clonotype was seen a handful of times. The V call is TRBV29-1, the J call TRBJ2-5, with 8 positions matching TRBD1. The V gene's germline CDR1 is SQVTM and CDR2 ANQGSEA. V lost 6 bases and J lost 7; bases outside the gene matches: 4. This CDR3 comprises 11 residues. The CDR3 spells CSVVTGGTQYF. The DNA of the CDR3 is TGCAGCGTAGTTACAGGGGGGACCCAGTACTTC.

This clonotype was picked up a small number of times. V is TRBV18 and J is TRBJ1-1, with D perhaps matching TRBD1 (5 bases). From germline, CDR1 is KGHSH and CDR2 LQKENI. CDR3 length: 15 amino acids. Trimming left V 2 bases short and J 5 bases short, with 15 bases between. In DNA, the CDR3 is TGTGCCAGCTCACCAAGTCTGGGGGTAGTGACTGAAGCTTTCTTT. This encodes CASSPSLGVVTEAFF.